One and the same sample provided the 13 T cell receptor beta chains below, sequenced in a study of T-cell memory formation after mild COVID-19. TCRdb reprocessed the 5' RACE reads via MiXCR and lists one record per CDR3 protein. The repertoire consists of under 70,000 distinct CDR3 sequences, with about a tenth occurring once and the leading ten covering 0.95% to 1.3%. Sequenced input: PBMCs or a T cell subset sorted from them (not recorded which). Receptors originate from a young man who had mild COVID-19 (a few samples of this study predate the infection). Cell type and time point are not known.

J is TRBJ1-1 and V is TRBV10-3; TRBD1 aligns across 7 bases. Trimming at V came to 2 bases and at J to 2 bases, leaving 5 bases not matched to a gene. CDR1 and CDR2 from the germline V gene are ENHRY and SYGVKD. The CDR3 runs 15 residues. The CDR3 is CAISESRGGNTEAFF. CDR3 in DNA: TGTGCCATCAGTGAGAGCAGGGGGGGAAACACTGAAGCTTTCTTT.

In its sample, this clonotype was seen a few times. The V and J genes are TRBV12-3 or TRBV12-4 and TRBJ1-5, with D uncertain. The length of the CDR3 is 15 residues. V lost 3 bases and J 6 bases, leaving 15 bases between the germline ends. The DNA of the CDR3 is TGTGCCAGCAGTTTTTCATGGGAGAGTAGTCAGCCCCAGCATTTT. Translated, it gives CASSFSWESSQPQHF.

The rearrangement uses TRBV21-1 and TRBJ2-7; the table calls TRBD1, which could not be checked here. TRBV21-1 is reported as a pseudogene. The CDR3 extends over 13 amino acids. The CDR3 reads CASSKGQGNEQYV. The CDR3 DNA reads as TGTGCCAGCAGCAAGGGACAGGGTAACGAGCAGTACGTC.

This chain connects TRBV7-9 to TRBJ2-3; D is possibly TRBD1 or TRBD2 (5 bases each). V lost 5 bases and J lost 8, with 5 bases in between. In germline, CDR1 is SEHNR, CDR2 FQNEAQ (reference sequence). This CDR3 contains 10 residues. The CDR3 DNA sequence: TGTGCCAGCAGCGGGGGTACGCAGTATTTT. This translates into CASSGGTQYF.

There are a few counts of this clonotype. The V call is TRBV5-1, the J call TRBJ2-3; maybe TRBD1 (6 bases). CDR1 and CDR2 (germline): SGHRS, YFSETQ. V shed 6 bases and J shed 2 bases, with 16 bases lying between them. The CDR3 length is 15 residues. The CDR3, as DNA: TGCGCCAGCACCCCCACAGGGAGAATCACAGATACGCAGTATTTT. It is translated as CASTPTGRITDTQYF.

This clonotype is medium-sized (0.01 to 0.1%) in the sample. This rearrangement joins TRBV5-1 to TRBJ2-5, with a possible D match to TRBD2 (6 bases). V was shortened by 3 bases and J by 5 bases, with 14 bases between the two germline ends. This CDR3 is built from 14 residues. Germline V lookup: CDR1 SGHRS, CDR2 YFSETQ. CDR3 DNA: TGCGCCAGCAGCTCTAACCCAGGAGGGGAGACCCAGTACTTC. Translated: CASSSNPGGETQYF.

V gene TRBV20-1 combines with J gene TRBJ1-2; D may be TRBD1 (6 bases). Trimming took 6 bases from V and 7 from J, leaving 18 bases between them. CDR3 length equals 13 residues. Per germline, CDR1 DFQATT and CDR2 SNEGSKA (reference sequence). The DNA of the CDR3 is TGCAGTGCCTTAGAAGGACAGACTTCTGGCTACACCTTC. It translates to CSALEGQTSGYTF.

DNA of the CDR3: TGCGCCAGCAGCCAGGAGGCGGGACGAAGTGGGTTTGAGCAGTTCTTC. As protein: CASSQEAGRSGFEQFF. The chain recombines TRBV4-3 with TRBJ2-1; D might be TRBD2 (6 bases). CDR1 and CDR2 (germline): LGHNA, YSLEER. Between the trimmed V and J ends, which lost 3 bases and 9 bases, there was a span of 21 bases. This CDR3 contains 16 residues.

This clonotype was counted only a few times. This rearrangement joins TRBV10-3 to TRBJ2-7; D may be TRBD1 (6 bases). The V and J ends lost 10 bases and 0 bases respectively, with 16 bases between them. The germline V gene encodes CDR1 ENHRY and CDR2 SYGVKD. This CDR3 contains 14 residues. CDR3 in amino acids: CATHRDPISYEQYF. The CDR3, as DNA: TGTGCCACCCACAGGGACCCGATCTCCTACGAGCAGTACTTC.

This clonotype was seen only a few times. The CDR3 loop reads CASSLTSKTGDTQYF. In nucleotides, the CDR3 is TGTGCCAGCAGTTTAACTAGCAAAACCGGAGATACGCAGTATTTT. This chain uses TRBV27 with TRBJ2-3, with a weak D call TRBD2 (6 bases). V gave up 2 bases and J gave up 5 bases, with 14 bases separating them. Germline-derived CDR1 and CDR2 are MNHEY and SMNVEV (reference sequence). The length of the CDR3 is 15 residues.

This clonotype turned up a few times. The chain recombines TRBV28 with TRBJ2-1; the match to TRBD1 covers 7 bases. J lost 4 bases, V lost 8 bases, and 8 bases had no gene match. CDR1 MDHEN and CDR2 SYDVKM come from the germline V gene. The CDR3 has 14 amino acids. The CDR3 region has the DNA TGTGCCAGCCGCTCTTGGGACAGATACAATGAGCAGTTCTTC. It encodes CASRSWDRYNEQFF.

The chain links TRBV7-2 to TRBJ1-5; D unclear. This CDR3 spans 13 amino acids. Per the germline V gene, CDR1 is SGHTA and CDR2 is FQGNSA. Trimming shortened V by 0 bases and J by 4 bases, and 4 bases separated the two germline ends. This CDR3 is CASSLALNQPQHF. The CDR3, as DNA: TGTGCCAGCAGCTTAGCGCTAAATCAGCCCCAGCATTTT. Looking up the rest from reference TRBV7-2 and TRBJ1-5 gives the full variable domain: GAGVSQSPSNKVTEKGKDVELRCDPISGHTALYWYRQSLGQGLEFLIYFQGNSAPDKSGLPSDRFSAERTGGSVSTLTIQRTQQEDSAVYLCASSLALNQPQHFGDGTRLSIL.

This chain links TRBV3-1 with TRBJ1-1, with D unresolved. Trimming stripped 3 bases from V and 5 bases from J, with 10 bases between. The CDR3 totals 13 residues. CDR1 is LGHDT, CDR2 YNNKEL, per germline (reference sequence). In DNA, the CDR3 is TGTGCCAGCAGCCAGATGACGGGAACTGAAGCTTTCTTT. Protein sequence: CASSQMTGTEAFF. The entire variable domain, with the rest obtained from reference TRBV3-1 and TRBJ1-1, is as follows: DTAVSQTPKYLVTQMGNDKSIKCEQNLGHDTMYWYKQDSKKFLKIMFSYNNKELIINETVPNRFSPKSPDKAHLNLHINSLELGDSAVYFCASSQMTGTEAFFGQGTRLTVV.